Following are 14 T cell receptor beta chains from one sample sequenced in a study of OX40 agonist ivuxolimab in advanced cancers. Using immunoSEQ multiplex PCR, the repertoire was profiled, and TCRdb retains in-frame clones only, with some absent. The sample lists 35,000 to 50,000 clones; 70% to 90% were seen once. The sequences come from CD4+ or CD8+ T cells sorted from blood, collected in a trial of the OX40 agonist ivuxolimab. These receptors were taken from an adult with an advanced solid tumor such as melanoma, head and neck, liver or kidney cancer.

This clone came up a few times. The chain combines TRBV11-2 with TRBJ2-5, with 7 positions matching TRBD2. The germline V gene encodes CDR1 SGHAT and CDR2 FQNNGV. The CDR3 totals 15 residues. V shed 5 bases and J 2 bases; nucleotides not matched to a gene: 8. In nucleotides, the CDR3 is TGTGCCAGCAGCCACGAGGGAGCGGGACAAGAGACCCAGTACTTC. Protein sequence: CASSHEGAGQETQYF.

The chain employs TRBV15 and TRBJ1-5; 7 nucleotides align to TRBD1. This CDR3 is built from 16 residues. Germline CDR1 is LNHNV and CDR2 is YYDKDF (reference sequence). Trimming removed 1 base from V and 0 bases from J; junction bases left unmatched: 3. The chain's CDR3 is CATSRVGTDSNQPQHF. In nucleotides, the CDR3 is TGTGCCACCAGCAGAGTAGGGACAGATAGCAATCAGCCCCAGCATTTT.

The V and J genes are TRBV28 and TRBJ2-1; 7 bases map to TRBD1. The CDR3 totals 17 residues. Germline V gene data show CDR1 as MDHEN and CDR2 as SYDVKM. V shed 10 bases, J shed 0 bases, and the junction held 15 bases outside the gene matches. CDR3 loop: CAIHRDSIHSSYNEQFF. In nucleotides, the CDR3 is TGTGCCATCCACCGGGACAGCATTCACAGCTCCTACAATGAGCAGTTCTTC.

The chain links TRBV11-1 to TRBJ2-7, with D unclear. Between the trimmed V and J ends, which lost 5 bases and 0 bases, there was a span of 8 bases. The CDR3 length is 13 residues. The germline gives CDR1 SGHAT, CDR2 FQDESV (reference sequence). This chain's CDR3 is CASSDSHSYEQYF. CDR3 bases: TGTGCCAGCAGCGACTCTCACTCCTACGAGCAGTACTTC. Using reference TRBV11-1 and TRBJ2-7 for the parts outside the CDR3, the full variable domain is EAEVAQSPRYKITEKSQAVAFWCDPISGHATLYWYRQILGQGPELLVQFQDESVVDDSQLPKDRFSAERLKGVDSTLKIQPAELGDSAMYLCASSDSHSYEQYFGPGTRLTVT.

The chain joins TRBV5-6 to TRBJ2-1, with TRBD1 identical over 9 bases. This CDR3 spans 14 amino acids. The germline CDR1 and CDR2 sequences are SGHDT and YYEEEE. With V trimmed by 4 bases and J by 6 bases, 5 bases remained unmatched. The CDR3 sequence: CASSMGQGINEQFF. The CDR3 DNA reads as TGTGCCAGCAGCATGGGACAGGGTATCAATGAGCAGTTCTTC.

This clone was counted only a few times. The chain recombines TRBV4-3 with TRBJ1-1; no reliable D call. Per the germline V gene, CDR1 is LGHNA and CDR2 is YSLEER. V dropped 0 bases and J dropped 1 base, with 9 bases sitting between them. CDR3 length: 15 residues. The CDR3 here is CASSQDFAKNTEAFF. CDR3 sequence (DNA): TGCGCCAGCAGCCAAGACTTTGCGAAGAACACTGAAGCTTTCTTT.

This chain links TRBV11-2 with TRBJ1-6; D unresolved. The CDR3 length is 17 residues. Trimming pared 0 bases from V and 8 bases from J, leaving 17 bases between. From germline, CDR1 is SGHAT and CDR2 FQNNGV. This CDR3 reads CASSLDSTVVWYSPLHF. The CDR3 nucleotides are TGTGCCAGCAGCTTAGATAGCACGGTAGTTTGGTATTCACCCCTCCACTTT.

The CDR3 DNA is TGTGCTAGTGGTTTGGTAATTTTTGGACAGGATACGCAGTATTTT. It yields the protein CASGLVIFGQDTQYF. The chain has TRBV12-5 and TRBJ2-3; tentatively, D is TRBD1 (6 bases). The CDR3 consists of 15 residues. V was clipped by 0 bases and J by 6 bases, with 13 bases between them. The germline V gene has CDR1 LGHNT and CDR2 FRNRAP.

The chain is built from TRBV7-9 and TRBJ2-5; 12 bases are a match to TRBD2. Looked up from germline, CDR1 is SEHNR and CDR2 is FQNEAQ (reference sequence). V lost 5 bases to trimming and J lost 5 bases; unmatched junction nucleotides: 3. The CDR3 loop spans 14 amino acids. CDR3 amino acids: CASSLGLAGETQYF. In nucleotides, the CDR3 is TGTGCCAGCAGCCTTGGACTAGCGGGGGAGACCCAGTACTTC.

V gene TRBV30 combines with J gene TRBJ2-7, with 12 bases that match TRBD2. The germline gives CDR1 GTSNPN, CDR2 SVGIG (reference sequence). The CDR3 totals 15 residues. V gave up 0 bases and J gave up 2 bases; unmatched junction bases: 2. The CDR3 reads CAWSVSSGGAYEQYF. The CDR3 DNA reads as TGTGCCTGGAGTGTGTCTAGCGGGGGGGCCTACGAGCAGTACTTC.

The CDR3 DNA follows: TGTGCCAGCAGCTTAGAACTCTTGAACACCATATATTTT. This translates into CASSLELLNTIYF. This chain uses TRBV7-9 with TRBJ1-3; no firm D call. The CDR3 sequence is 13 residues long. From germline, CDR1 is SEHNR and CDR2 FQNEAQ (reference sequence). The V end was cut by 1 base, the J end by 7 bases, with 8 bases between.

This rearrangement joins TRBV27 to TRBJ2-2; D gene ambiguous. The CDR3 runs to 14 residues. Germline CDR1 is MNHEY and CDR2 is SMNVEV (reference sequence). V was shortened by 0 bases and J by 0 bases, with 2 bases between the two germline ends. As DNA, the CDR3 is TGTGCCAGCAGTTTATCGGCGAACACCGGGGAGCTGTTTTTT. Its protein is CASSLSANTGELFF.

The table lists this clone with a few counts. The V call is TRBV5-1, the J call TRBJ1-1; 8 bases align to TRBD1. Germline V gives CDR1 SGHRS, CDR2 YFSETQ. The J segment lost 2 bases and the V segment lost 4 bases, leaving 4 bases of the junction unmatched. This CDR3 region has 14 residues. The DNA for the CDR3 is TGCGCCAGCAGCACGGACAGGGTAAACACTGAAGCTTTCTTT. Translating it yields CASSTDRVNTEAFF.

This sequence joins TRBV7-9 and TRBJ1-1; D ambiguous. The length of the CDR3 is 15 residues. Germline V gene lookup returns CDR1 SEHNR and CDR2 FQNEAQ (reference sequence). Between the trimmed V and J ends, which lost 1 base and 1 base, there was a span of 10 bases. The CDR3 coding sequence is TGTGCCAGCAGCTTAGGCGAGTCGGGGAACACTGAAGCTTTCTTT. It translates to CASSLGESGNTEAFF.